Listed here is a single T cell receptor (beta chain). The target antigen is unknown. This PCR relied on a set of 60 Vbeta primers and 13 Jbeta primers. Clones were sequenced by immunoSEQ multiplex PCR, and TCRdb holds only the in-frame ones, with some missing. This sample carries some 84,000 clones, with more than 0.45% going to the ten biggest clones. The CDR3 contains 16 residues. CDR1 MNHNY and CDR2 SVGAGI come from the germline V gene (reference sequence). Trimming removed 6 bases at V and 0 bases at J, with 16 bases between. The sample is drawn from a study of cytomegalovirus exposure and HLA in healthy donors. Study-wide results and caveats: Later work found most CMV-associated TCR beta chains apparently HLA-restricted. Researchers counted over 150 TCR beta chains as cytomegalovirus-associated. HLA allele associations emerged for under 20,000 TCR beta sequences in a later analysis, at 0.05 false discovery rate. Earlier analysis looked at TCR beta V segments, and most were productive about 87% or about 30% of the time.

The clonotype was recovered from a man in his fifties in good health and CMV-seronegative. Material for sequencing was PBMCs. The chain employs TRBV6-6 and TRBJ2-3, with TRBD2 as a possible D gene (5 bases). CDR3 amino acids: CASSAPFSGSTDTQYF. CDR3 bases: TGTGCCAGCAGCGCGCCCTTCAGCGGAAGCACAGATACGCAGTATTTT.